The 3 T cell receptor beta chains listed next were all sequenced from one sample in a study of T cell changes during pregnancy in multiple sclerosis. Profiling relied on immunoSEQ multiplex PCR, and the TCRdb table lists in-frame clones only, not all of them. Of 40,000 to 50,000 clones in the sample, over 75% are singletons; the top ten hold 0.7%. The sequences come from CD4+ T cells from peripheral blood mononuclear cells, collected before pregnancy. All receptors come from a female donor with multiple sclerosis, enrolled in a pregnancy study.

The rearrangement joins TRBV7-9 to TRBJ2-2; D is possibly TRBD2 (5 bases). This CDR3 region has 16 residues. With 5 bases removed from V and 0 bases from J, the gap between germline ends came to 13 bases. Looked up from germline, CDR1 is SEHNR and CDR2 is FQNEAQ (reference sequence). This CDR3 reads CASSLRADANTGELFF. CDR3 DNA: TGTGCCAGCAGCCTGCGGGCAGACGCGAACACCGGGGAGCTGTTTTTT.

The chain recombines TRBV10-3 with TRBJ1-6, with D possibly TRBD1 on 6 matching bases. This CDR3 is 15 amino acids long. V lost 9 bases and J lost 10, with 22 bases in between. CDR1 is ENHRY and CDR2 is SYGVKD in the germline V gene. In nucleotides, the CDR3 is TGTGCCATGTCCGCAGGGGCCGGGGATCGGTCACCCCTCCACTTT. It yields the protein CAMSAGAGDRSPLHF.

This chain connects TRBV7-3 to TRBJ2-1; TRBD2 matches at 7 bases. J was trimmed by 4 bases and V by 7 bases; bases with no gene match: 7. Germline loops: CDR1 SGHTA, CDR2 FQGTGA. The length of the CDR3 is 14 residues. The CDR3 DNA sequence: TGTGCCAGCAAGCCAGCGGGGATTTACAATGAGCAGTTCTTC. It specifies CASKPAGIYNEQFF.